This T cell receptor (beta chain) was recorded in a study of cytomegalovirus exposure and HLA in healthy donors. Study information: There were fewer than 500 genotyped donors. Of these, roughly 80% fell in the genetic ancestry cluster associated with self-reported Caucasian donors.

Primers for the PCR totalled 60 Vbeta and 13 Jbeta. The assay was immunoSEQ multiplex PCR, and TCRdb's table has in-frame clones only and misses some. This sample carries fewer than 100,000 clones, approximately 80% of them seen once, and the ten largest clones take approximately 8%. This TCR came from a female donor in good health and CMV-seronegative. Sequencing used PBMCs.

CDR3 amino acids: CASSMIPARGLSEAFF. For the CDR3, the DNA is TGTGCCAGTAGTATGATCCCGGCCAGGGGATTGTCTGAAGCTTTCTTT. The gene calls are TRBV19 and TRBJ1-1; maybe TRBD1 (6 bases). The CDR3 totals 16 residues. From germline, CDR1 is LNHDA and CDR2 SQIVND (reference sequence). V was clipped by 3 bases and J by 6 bases, with 20 bases between them.